Listed here are 7 T cell receptor beta chains from one sample, sequenced in a study of radiotherapy plus CTLA-4 blockade in lung cancer (dated by TCRdb to about 2018). Receptor libraries were prepared by the immunoSEQ multiplex PCR assay. TCRdb took over this immuneACCESS table, retaining in-frame rearrangements with V and J assigned. Such tables are incomplete; in checked studies, under half of the missing clones stem from an unresolved V gene, and the remainder is unexplained. The sample table records about 120,000 clones; more than 80% of these occur just once. The top ten clonotypes cover approximately 6.6% of the sample. Sequences were derived from peripheral blood, sampled from a patient treated with radiotherapy plus ipilimumab. The source is a human donor with non-small cell lung cancer that progressed on radiotherapy plus ipilimumab.

The gene calls are TRBV28 and TRBJ2-5, with 9 bases aligning to TRBD2. The closer fit of TRBJ2-7 to the DNA end suggests the J call may be wrong. The CDR3 is 13 residues long. Germline V gives CDR1 MDHEN, CDR2 SYDVKM. CDR3 DNA sequence: TGTGCCAGTAATAGCGGGAGAAGGAACGAGCAGTACTTC. Residues: CASNSGRRNEQYF.

The rearrangement uses TRBV28 and TRBJ2-5; either TRBD1 or TRBD2 may supply D (5 bases each). CDR3 size: 14 residues. V lost 2 bases, J lost 1 base, and 8 bases lay in between. The germline gives CDR1 MDHEN, CDR2 SYDVKM. For the CDR3, the DNA is TGTGCCAGCAGTTTAGGGGGAACCCAAGAGACCCAGTACTTC. This codes for CASSLGGTQETQYF. The complete variable domain, with remaining parts taken from reference TRBV28 and TRBJ2-5, reads DVKVTQSSRYLVKRTGEKVFLECVQDMDHENMFWYRQDPGLGLRLIYFSYDVKMKEKGDIPEGYSVSREKKERFSLILESASTNQTSMYLCASSLGGTQETQYFGPGTRLLVL.

The genes are TRBV5-1 and TRBJ2-2, with TRBD1 matching 8 bases. CDR3 size: 15 residues. J was trimmed by 2 bases and V by 2 bases; bases with no gene match: 2. CDR1 is SGHRS, CDR2 YFSETQ, per germline. Here the CDR3 DNA reads TGCGCCAGCAGCTTTCAGGGGGCCAACACCGGGGAGCTGTTTTTT. Translating it yields CASSFQGANTGELFF.

As regards this clone: This is likely a read error, given that the CDR3 carries no conserved phenylalanine or tryptophan at its end. The rearrangement joins TRBV5-1 to TRBJ1-1; D gene uncertain. Trimming removed 0 bases from V and 3 bases from J, with 9 bases in between. The germline V gene encodes CDR1 SGHRS and CDR2 YFSETQ. The CDR3 runs 14 residues. DNA for the CDR3: TGCGCCAGCAGCTTGGTCGCCGGGGACACTGAAGCTTTCCTT. Its translation: CASSLVAGDTEAFL.

This chain's CDR3 is CAMKRGDITNEKLFF. The CDR3 coding sequence is TGTGCCATGAAAAGGGGCGACATAACTAATGAAAAACTGTTTTTT. The gene calls are TRBV6-5 and TRBJ1-4; TRBD1 is a possible D gene (5 bases). V shed 10 bases and J shed 1 base, with 16 bases lying between them. CDR3 length: 15 amino acids. The germline V gene has CDR1 MNHEY and CDR2 SVGAGI.

The chain has TRBV4-1 and TRBJ2-1, with 7 bases aligning to TRBD2. This CDR3 spans 15 amino acids. Losses at the gene ends were 1 base for V and 4 bases for J; bases not matched to a gene: 4. The germline gives CDR1 MGHRA, CDR2 YSYEKL. The CDR3 sequence is CASSQGRLAYNEQFF. DNA of the CDR3: TGCGCCAGCAGCCAAGGGAGACTAGCTTACAATGAGCAGTTCTTC.

The chain joins TRBV15 to TRBJ2-4, with 7 positions matching TRBD2. Trimming removed 8 bases from V and 6 bases from J; junction bases left unmatched: 10. The germline CDR1 and CDR2 sequences are LNHNV and YYDKDF (reference sequence). The CDR3 runs 14 residues. This CDR3 reads CATESGTGRNIQYF. Here the CDR3 DNA reads TGTGCCACCGAGAGCGGGACGGGGAGAAACATTCAGTACTTC.